This T cell receptor (beta chain) derives from a study of CD8+ T cells in alopecia areata. Study as a whole: Tofacitinib was taken orally by treated patients, and the dose was 5 to 10 mg twice daily.

The treatment is: oral pan-JAK inhibitor, 5-10 mg twice daily. Peripheral blood and lesional scalp punch biopsies came from alopecia areata patients. Trimming took off 4 bases at V and 1 base at J, with 8 bases between the two ends. The CDR3 spans 13 residues. Per germline, CDR1 SGHKS and CDR2 YYEKEE (reference sequence). Extracted from the samples, RNA was reverse transcribed into cDNA to serve as the sequencing template. Sequencing was performed with immunoSEQ multiplex PCR; in TCRdb, only in-frame clones are kept and a portion is missing. The repertoire consists of under 300,000 clones, with about 62% occurring once and the leading ten covering more than 0.85%.

The gene calls are TRBV5-5 and TRBJ2-5, with D hard to call. This receptor was identified in a human donor with alopecia areata. The specimen comprised CD4+ T cells sorted from blood, sampled around week 54, from a patient treated with tofacitinib. The CDR3 loop is CASSLYPQETQYF. CDR3 in DNA: TGTGCCAGCAGCCTTTATCCCCAAGAGACCCAGTACTTC.